These T cell receptor beta chains were read from a single sample in a study of blood T cell repertoires in COVID-19. Profiled with immunoSEQ multiplex PCR; TCRdb holds only in-frame clones, not every one. The sample gives 130,000 or so clones, under 90% of which show up once; approximately 4.9% is in the top ten. Sequences were obtained from peripheral blood. The receptor source for this set is a woman in her 70s with acute or convalescent COVID-19. The CDR3 runs from the conserved cysteine through the conserved F or W. D genes are given only for firm matches. The size entry is marked missing in some rows and otherwise reads once, few, many or a size class.

j_call	d_call	clone_size	v_call	cdr3_aa	cdr3_nt
TRBJ1-3	TRBD1	once	TRBV9	CASSPPGQSSGNTIYF	TGTGCCAGCAGCCCTCCGGGACAGAGCTCTGGAAACACCATATATTTT
TRBJ1-1	TRBD1	.	TRBV6-5	CASRVTGLNTEAFF	TGTGCCAGCAGAGTGACAGGGTTGAACACTGAAGCTTTCTTT
TRBJ1-4	.	.	TRBV4-3	CASSQDRTAINEKLFF	TGCGCCAGCAGCCAAGATCGTACCGCGATTAATGAAAAACTGTTTTTT
TRBJ1-1	.	.	TRBV18	CASSPPTGNTEAFF	TGTGCCAGCTCACCACCAACGGGGAACACTGAAGCTTTCTTT
TRBJ2-5	TRBD2	.	TRBV4-1	CASSQDLGTSGLPQYF	TGCGCCAGCAGCCAAGATTTGGGGACTAGCGGGCTCCCCCAGTACTTC
TRBJ1-1	TRBD1	.	TRBV6-2/TRBV6-3	CASSYHRGPEAFF	TGTGCCAGCAGTTATCACAGGGGCCCTGAAGCTTTCTTT
TRBJ2-3	TRBD2	.	TRBV4-3	CASSQGLAGGFKDTQYF	TGCGCCAGCAGCCAGGGACTAGCGGGGGGGTTCAAAGATACGCAGTATTTT
TRBJ2-3	TRBD2	.	TRBV7-2	CASSLLAGGSTDTQYF	TGTGCCAGCAGCTTACTCGCGGGGGGTAGCACAGATACGCAGTATTTT
TRBJ1-2	.	.	TRBV5-4	CASSPDMPYGYTF	TGTGCCAGCAGCCCAGACATGCCCTATGGCTACACCTTC
TRBJ1-1	.	.	TRBV7-2	CASSFIVDTEAFF	TGTGCCAGCAGCTTTATAGTTGACACTGAAGCTTTCTTT
TRBJ2-1	.	.	TRBV3-1/TRBV3-2	CASSQSRLFF	TGTGCCAGCAGCCAATCCCGGTTATTCTTC
TRBJ1-3	.	.	TRBV10-2	CASMGDRTGLDTIYF	TGCGCCAGCATGGGAGACCGAACAGGGCTAGACACCATATATTTT
TRBJ1-1	.	.	TRBV11-3	CASSLGLGRGNTEAFF	TGTGCCAGCAGCTTAGGTTTGGGTAGGGGGAACACTGAAGCTTTCTTT
TRBJ2-2	TRBD2	.	TRBV14	CASSQVTRGTGELFF	TGTGCCAGCAGCCAAGTAACGCGGGGGACCGGGGAGCTGTTTTTT
TRBJ1-1	.	.	TRBV2	CASSESRQGSPFF	TGTGCCAGCAGTGAATCTCGGCAGGGTAGCCCTTTCTTT
TRBJ1-1	TRBD1	few	TRBV3-1/TRBV3-2	CASSQDPGQVGTEAFF	TGTGCCAGCAGCCAAGACCCCGGACAGGTGGGGACTGAAGCTTTCTTT
TRBJ2-7	TRBD1	.	TRBV4-1	CASSQDTGVYEQYF	TGCGCCAGCAGCCAGGACACAGGGGTCTACGAGCAGTACTTC
TRBJ1-4	TRBD1	.	TRBV19	CASSLDRKNEKLFF	TGTGCCAGTAGTCTGGACAGGAAAAATGAAAAACTGTTTTTT
TRBJ2-3	.	.	TRBV5-1	CASSPPSGDTQYF	TGCGCCAGCAGCCCCCCCAGCGGAGATACGCAGTATTTT
TRBJ2-3	.	.	TRBV7-2	CASSLLGPADTQYF	TGTGCCAGCAGCTTACTGGGGCCCGCAGATACGCAGTATTTT